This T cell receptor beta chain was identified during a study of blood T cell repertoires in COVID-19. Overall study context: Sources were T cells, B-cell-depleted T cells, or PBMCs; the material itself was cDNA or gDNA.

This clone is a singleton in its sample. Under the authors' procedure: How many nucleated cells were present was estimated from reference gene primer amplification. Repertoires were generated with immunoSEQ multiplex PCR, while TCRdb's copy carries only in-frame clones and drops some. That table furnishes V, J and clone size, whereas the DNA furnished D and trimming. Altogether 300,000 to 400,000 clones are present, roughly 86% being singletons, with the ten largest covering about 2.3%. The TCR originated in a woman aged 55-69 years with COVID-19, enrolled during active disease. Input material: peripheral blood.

This chain's CDR3 is CASNGGGPGEEQYF. The CDR3 region has the DNA TGCGCCAGCAACGGCGGGGGGCCGGGTGAGGAGCAGTACTTC. The chain joins TRBV5-1 to TRBJ2-7; 8 positions match TRBD2. Germline CDR1 SGHRS, CDR2 YFSETQ. With 6 bases clipped from V and 7 bases from J, the junction kept 12 bases outside the gene matches. The CDR3 is made up of 14 amino acids.